This record covers a single TCR beta chain. This clonotype turned up a few times. Its antigen is unknown. The input lacks base qualities; no much larger clone sits a single base away. Library method: 5' RACE. This sample was sequenced with an Illumina HiSeq 2500. A second PCR of about 6 to 12 cycles was run with a J-beta primer mix and a sample-barcoded 5' primer. Each TCR beta cDNA molecule received a unique molecular identifier from a template-switch 5' adaptor carrying 12 random nucleotides. Each sample yielded at least 2.5 million CDR3-containing paired-end reads. First-strand cDNA was synthesized from all RNA with the Mint cDNA synthesis kit, primed by a TRBC-specific oligonucleotide. All cDNA was treated with uracil-DNA glycosylase and then went through a first 18-cycle PCR with the universal primers M1SS and BC2_uni_R. In the source study's methods: For normalization, 1 million high-quality reads, each with a distinct molecular identifier, were randomly selected from each sample. Reads sharing molecular identifiers were discarded rather than binned into consensus sequences. CDR3 identification, clonotype clustering and error correction used MiTCR with a Q25 quality threshold and the strictest error-elimination algorithm. A nonparametric unseen species model using Euler transformation provided a lower-bound estimate of total TCR beta diversity. TCRdb ran its own pipeline on the public reads, namely fastp trimming at Q25 and MiXCR clone calling, and kept in-frame beta chains. Rows matching on CDR3 protein sequence are summarized as one entry with the most common DNA and genes. For this entry, the V and J calls and clone size follow TCRdb and not the study's own pipeline. For this sample the table gives approximately 800,000 distinct CDR3 sequences, of which roughly 53% were detected only once. Around 41% of the sample is taken by the ten largest.

The sample is drawn from a study of blood T cells in healthy people across ages (dated by TCRdb to 2015 to 2017). For the wider study: In model experiments, roughly one uniquely barcoded TCR beta cDNA molecule per two T cells was captured by template switching. To avoid experimental bias, donors of different ages were randomly spread across the sequencing lanes. To track age-related changes in TCR beta repertoire diversity, the study relied on deep sequencing normalized with unique cDNA molecular identifiers. The study analyzed two additional independent replicas of 1 million unique cDNA reads from the same blood draw for two donors, one aged 18 to 29 and one aged 80 or older. Four age groups were formed from the donors: young (average about 17 years), middle-aged (just under 40), aged (under 70) and long-lived (less than 85).

The cysteine opens and the phenylalanine closes a CDR3 of 17 amino acids. The retained sequence is limited to the CDR3, 51 bases, with the frame set at the first base. The V end gives up 4 bases and the J end 0 bases, leaving 5 bases in the junction not matched to a gene. The germline V gene (reference sequence) provides CDR1 LGHDT and CDR2 YNNKEL. Paper-wide results and their limitations: Because profiling used bulk unsorted PBMCs, naive and antigen-experienced compartments could not be compared conclusively. Compared with the aged group, more naive CD4+ T cells, fewer expanded clones and increased TCR diversity were shown by the long-lived group, suggesting age selection. The percentage of naive T cells measured by flow cytometry correlated strongly with observed TCR beta diversity. Because the CMV infection status of the donors was unknown, age-related changes in expanded clonotypes may potentially have been confounded. Observed TCR beta diversity per million T cells fell roughly linearly with age, and a significant reduction was already apparent by age about 38. Estimates of total diversity based on one million sequenced T cells were regarded as lower bounds and as underestimates.

Systemically healthy Caucasian individuals from Russia, about 38 in total and aged about 6 to 100 years, were included as donors. Each donor gave 8 to 10 milliliters of peripheral blood, drawn into EDTA-treated Vacutainer tubes. Ficoll-Paque density-gradient centrifugation was used to isolate PBMCs, with at least 6 million obtained per sample. Trizol reagent was used to extract total RNA from the PBMCs, yielding at least 6 micrograms per sample. For every donor, flow cytometry on a PBMC aliquot measured the percentage of naive CD45RAhigh/CD27high T cells. Sequenced material: blood. This receptor was identified in a man older than 75 in good health. This chain joins TRBV3-1 to TRBJ2-3; 12 bases in the middle match TRBD2. DNA sequence: TGTGCCAGCAGCCCCGGACTAGCGGGGACTAGCACAGATACGCAGTATTTT. This translates into CASSPGLAGTSTDTQYF.